The clone carrying this T cell receptor (beta chain) was seen a few times. Its antigen is still unknown. This specimen comes from a study of T cells in Graves' hyperthyroidism and ophthalmopathy. Study-wide findings and caveats: The majority of expanded thyroid clonotypes above 0.001 also appeared in blood.

Newly diagnosed hyperthyroidism, duration under 2 months, in patients aged 18 to 65. Thyroid ultrasound and orbital computed tomography, with clinical symptoms and serum thyroxine and TRAb, informed diagnoses. Under 12 ml fresh peripheral blood yielded the PBMCs. Amplification targeted TCR beta CDR3 regions from RNA transcripts. Researchers ran a first-round RT-PCR on the TCR CDR3 using the HTBI primer set. TCRdb redid the calling of the multiplex PCR reads with MiXCR, one entry per CDR3 protein. Found here are 700,000 to 950,000 distinct CDR3 sequences, roughly a third of them singletons; the top ten hold around 30%. The receptor's source is a woman in her thirties or forties with Graves' hyperthyroidism. Sample: blood.

The CDR3 spells CSARGWDREYGNTIYF. In DNA, the CDR3 is TGCAGTGCTAGAGGATGGGACAGGGAATACGGAAACACCATATATTTT. This sequence joins TRBV20-1 and TRBJ1-3; 9 bases line up with TRBD1. The J segment lost 4 bases and the V segment lost 1 base, leaving 8 bases of the junction unmatched. The germline gives CDR1 DFQATT, CDR2 SNEGSKA (reference sequence). The CDR3 runs 16 residues.